These 14 T cell receptor beta chains originate from one sample sequenced in a study of T cell responses to AZD1222 COVID-19 vaccine. Measured with immunoSEQ multiplex PCR; TCRdb has only the in-frame clones, and not every one. The profile shows about 75,000 clones, roughly 87% of them singletons. The source was peripheral blood, collected 28 days after the second AZD1222 dose. The receptors here all came from an adult who received the AZD1222 COVID-19 vaccine.

The rearrangement uses TRBV6-1 and TRBJ2-5, with 9 bases identical to TRBD2. Trimming removed 6 bases from V and 4 bases from J; junction bases left unmatched: 15. Germline CDR1 MNHNS, CDR2 SASEGT. The CDR3 runs to 17 residues. The CDR3 region is CASREPFAGGRGETQYF. CDR3 coding DNA: TGTGCCAGCAGGGAACCTTTCGCGGGGGGGCGTGGAGAGACCCAGTACTTC.

The chain employs TRBV19 and TRBJ1-2, with D unresolved. CDR3 length: 14 amino acids. The V gene's germline CDR1 is LNHDA and CDR2 SQIVND (reference sequence). V lost 3 bases and J lost 1, with 9 bases in between. CDR3 protein: CASSIPHSNYGYTF. CDR3 in DNA: TGTGCCAGTAGTATCCCTCACAGTAACTATGGCTACACCTTC.

The V and J genes are TRBV30 and TRBJ1-4; unclear D gene. CDR3 length equals 12 residues. V was trimmed by 2 bases and J by 0 bases, leaving 1 base between them. CDR1 is GTSNPN, CDR2 SVGIG, per germline (reference sequence). The CDR3, as DNA: TGTGCCTGGAGTCCAACTAATGAAAAACTGTTTTTT. As protein: CAWSPTNEKLFF.

The chain carries TRBV19 and TRBJ2-7; 7 positions match TRBD1. V lost 9 bases to trimming and J lost 1 base; unmatched junction nucleotides: 9. The length of the CDR3 is 14 residues. Germline CDR1 is LNHDA and CDR2 is SQIVND (reference sequence). CDR3 region: CASQTRDSSYEQYF. DNA for the CDR3: TGTGCCAGCCAAACCCGGGACAGTTCCTACGAGCAGTACTTC.

The V and J genes are TRBV18 and TRBJ1-4; possible D gene TRBD1, 5 bases. This CDR3 has 14 residues. Germline V lookup: CDR1 KGHSH, CDR2 LQKENI. Trimming stripped 2 bases from V and 6 bases from J, with 10 bases between. Written as DNA, the CDR3 is TGTGCCAGCTCACCAATAACAGGACATGAAAAACTGTTTTTT. Amino acids: CASSPITGHEKLFF.

This chain connects TRBV2 to TRBJ2-1, with D possibly being TRBD2 (7 bases). The CDR3 runs 13 residues. V lost 10 bases and J 8 bases, leaving 18 bases between the germline ends. In germline, CDR1 is SNHLY, CDR2 FYNNEI. CDR3 loop: CATQGGGTDEQFF. CDR3 nucleotides: TGTGCCACCCAAGGCGGGGGCACGGATGAGCAGTTCTTC.

DNA of the CDR3: TGTGCCAGCAGTCTAACACGACTATGGCTGTTTTTT. Translating gives CASSLTRLWLFF. The chain combines TRBV6-2 or TRBV6-3 with TRBJ2-2; tentative D call: TRBD2 (5 bases). Looked up from germline, CDR1 is MNHEY and CDR2 is SVGEGT. V dropped 5 bases and J dropped 13 bases, with 14 bases sitting between them. The CDR3 extends over 12 amino acids.

This chain joins TRBV20-1 and TRBJ1-1, with D possibly TRBD1 on 5 matching bases. Trimming removed 3 bases from V and 7 bases from J, with 9 bases in between. The CDR3 totals 11 residues. Germline V CDR1 and CDR2: DFQATT, SNEGSKA (reference sequence). CDR3 protein: CSASRRDEAFF. The CDR3 DNA sequence: TGCAGTGCTAGCCGCAGGGATGAAGCTTTCTTT.

The J gene is TRBJ1-4, the V gene TRBV19, with TRBD1 matching 10 bases. Germline V gene data show CDR1 as LNHDA and CDR2 as SQIVND (reference sequence). Germline trimming cut 4 bases from V and 5 bases from J; bases unmatched to any gene: 7. The CDR3 covers 16 residues. Written as DNA, the CDR3 is TGTGCCAGTAGTAACGACCGGACAGGGGGAAATGAAAAACTGTTTTTT. It codes for CASSNDRTGGNEKLFF.

The V and J genes are TRBV13 and TRBJ2-3; 15 bases are shared with TRBD2. The J segment lost 2 bases and the V segment lost 4 bases, leaving 7 bases of the junction unmatched. The germline CDR1 and CDR2 sequences are PRHDT and FYEKMQ (reference sequence). This CDR3 comprises 18 residues. DNA of the CDR3: TGTGCCAGCAGCTCCAGGGGACTAGCGGGGGGTGCCACAGATACGCAGTATTTT. It translates to CASSSRGLAGGATDTQYF.

The chain recombines TRBV6-2 or TRBV6-3 with TRBJ2-3; TRBD1 matches 8 bases. Trimming removed 5 bases from V and 4 bases from J; junction bases left unmatched: 5. The germline gives CDR1 MNHEY, CDR2 SVGEGT. This CDR3 has 14 amino acids. DNA for the CDR3: TGTGCCAGCAGTCGAACGGGACAGGCAGATACGCAGTATTTT. As protein: CASSRTGQADTQYF.

Remarks on this clone: Sequence at one end of the junction differs from germline and may be a read error. CDR3 DNA sequence: TGTGCTAGCAGCCAACTAGCGGGGGGCTCCACAGATACGCAGTATTTT. As protein: CASSQLAGGSTDTQYF. This chain connects TRBV7-7 to TRBJ2-3, with 12 bases fitting TRBD2. The CDR3 length is 16 residues. The germline V gene has CDR1 SSHAT and CDR2 FNYEAQ (reference sequence).

The chain carries TRBV30 and TRBJ1-3; D remains unclear. The CDR3 runs to 15 residues. Germline values: CDR1 GTSNPN, CDR2 SVGIG (reference sequence). The ends were cut back, 5 bases at V and 10 bases at J, with 24 bases in the middle. Here the CDR3 DNA reads TGTGCCTGGGGAGTTTCCCGCACGGGAGAACGGACCATATATTTT. Its protein product is CAWGVSRTGERTIYF.

In this sample, this clone turned up once. The gene calls are TRBV9 and TRBJ1-6; D not certain. CDR1 and CDR2 (germline): SGDLS, YYNGEE. V was pared by 4 bases and J by 9 bases, with 23 bases between. The CDR3 loop spans 17 amino acids. The CDR3 DNA sequence: TGTGCCAGCAGCTCGCTTTCTTCCGGGGTTGTTGGTTCACCCCTCCACTTT. Its protein is CASSSLSSGVVGSPLHF. The complete variable domain, with remaining parts taken from reference TRBV9 and TRBJ1-6, reads DSGVTQTPKHLITATGQRVTLRCSPRSGDLSVYWYQQSLDQGLQFLIQYYNGEERAKGNILERFSAQQFPDLHSELNLSSLELGDSALYFCASSSLSSGVVGSPLHFGNGTRLTVT.